A selection of T cell receptor beta chains follows, all from one sample in a study of blood T cells in healthy people across ages. MiXCR, run by TCRdb on the 5' RACE reads, gives a single entry per CDR3 protein. The sample includes more than 1.4 million distinct CDR3 sequences, 35% to 45% of them seen just once. Sequencing used blood. The receptors here all came from a woman aged 18-29 years in good health. The CDR3 runs from the conserved cysteine through the conserved F or W. The D gene is left open where the match is weak. Not all rows give a size; the values are once, few, many and, for expanded clones, a class.

v_call	j_call	d_call	clone_size	cdr3_aa	cdr3_nt
TRBV4-1	TRBJ2-2	-	few	CASSQSETNTGELFF	TGCGCCAGCAGCCAATCCGAGACAAATACCGGGGAGCTGTTTTTT
TRBV4-2	TRBJ2-1	-	-	CASTPTTYNEQFF	TGTGCCAGCACCCCTACAACCTACAATGAGCAGTTCTTC
TRBV3-1	TRBJ2-7	-	few	CASSFRLLGSPEQYF	TGTGCCAGCAGCTTTCGGCTTCTCGGCTCTCCCGAGCAGTACTTC
TRBV7-8	TRBJ1-2	-	few	CASNSLLSGYTF	TGTGCCAGCAACTCTCTGCTGAGTGGCTACACCTTC
TRBV11-3	TRBJ2-5	TRBD1	-	CASSYRDRELTQYF	TGTGCCAGCAGCTATCGCGACAGGGAGTTAACCCAGTACTTC
TRBV27	TRBJ1-2	-	-	CASNPGHYYGYTF	TGTGCCAGCAACCCGGGACATTACTATGGCTACACCTTC
TRBV7-3	TRBJ2-3	-	few	CASSPLATQYF	TGTGCCAGCAGCCCCTTAGCCACGCAGTATTTT
TRBV7-2	TRBJ2-1	-	once	CASSLEGGDNEQFF	TGTGCCAGCAGCTTAGAGGGTGGAGACAATGAGCAGTTCTTC
TRBV20-1	TRBJ2-1	-	-	CSARVQGKTNEQFF	TGCAGTGCTAGGGTGCAGGGGAAAACTAATGAGCAGTTCTTC
TRBV6-5	TRBJ2-7	-	few	CASSFFGESYEQYF	TGTGCCAGCAGCTTTTTCGGGGAGTCCTACGAGCAGTACTTC
TRBV20-1	TRBJ2-5	-	few	CSAPRGPWEQYF	TGCAGTGCGCCCAGGGGCCCTTGGGAGCAGTACTTC
TRBV18	TRBJ2-3	-	few	CASSPPGRGALSSTDTQYF	TGTGCCAGCTCACCACCGGGCCGGGGTGCCCTATCGAGCACAGATACGCAGTATTTT
TRBV29-1	TRBJ2-7	TRBD1	few	CSAGQGTYEQYF	TGCAGCGCGGGACAGGGAACCTACGAGCAGTACTTC
TRBV6-6	TRBJ1-1	TRBD1	-	CASSYPQGQGLGEAFF	TGTGCCAGCAGTTACCCCCAAGGACAGGGTTTGGGTGAAGCTTTCTTT
TRBV7-9	TRBJ2-3	TRBD2	-	CASSPLAVGFDTQYF	TGTGCCAGCAGCCCCCTAGCGGTCGGGTTTGATACGCAGTATTTT
TRBV10-3	TRBJ2-7	TRBD2	few	CAISESVAGGPEQYF	TGTGCCATCAGTGAGTCAGTAGCGGGAGGGCCCGAGCAGTACTTC
TRBV12-3/TRBV12-4	TRBJ2-3	TRBD2	-	CASGLSSGGANTQYF	TGTGCCAGCGGGTTGAGCAGCGGGGGGGCCAATACGCAGTATTTT
TRBV7-9	TRBJ2-5	TRBD1	few	CASSPPGQGKRQETQYF	TGTGCCAGCAGCCCCCCGGGACAGGGTAAACGACAAGAGACCCAGTACTTC
TRBV28	TRBJ2-7	-	few	CASSFLGGAGSTGNSYEQYF	TGTGCCAGCAGTTTTCTAGGGGGGGCCGGTTCTACAGGGAATTCCTACGAGCAGTACTTC
TRBV5-1	TRBJ2-7	-	few	CASSLEGQKFYEQYF	TGCGCCAGCAGCTTGGAAGGACAGAAGTTCTACGAGCAGTACTTC
TRBV2	TRBJ1-5	TRBD1	-	CASTFMTGESNQPQHF	TGTGCCAGCACCTTTATGACAGGGGAGAGCAATCAGCCCCAGCATTTT
TRBV5-1	TRBJ2-1	TRBD2	once	CASSLGARGGVDEQFF	TGCGCCAGCAGCTTGGGTGCGCGGGGGGGCGTAGATGAGCAGTTCTTC
TRBV20-1	TRBJ1-2	-	-	CSARDLGSGYTF	TGCAGTGCTAGAGATCTGGGCTCTGGCTACACCTTC
TRBV3-1	TRBJ2-7	-	few	CASSQVGSEQYF	TGTGCCAGCAGCCAAGTCGGCAGCGAGCAGTACTTC
TRBV29-1	TRBJ1-1	-	-	CSAQMEGKETEAFF	TGCAGCGCCCAGATGGAAGGGAAAGAGACTGAAGCTTTCTTT
TRBV7-8	TRBJ1-3	TRBD1	-	CASSRQGTTRYF	TGTGCCAGCAGCCGACAGGGGACAACCAGATATTTT
TRBV21-1	TRBJ1-5	-	-	CASRVVSDWDSRSQPQHF	TGTGCCAGCAGGGTCGTTTCTGACTGGGACTCCCGGTCCCAGCCCCAGCATTTT
TRBV7-2	TRBJ1-1	-	-	CASSLAQFEAFF	TGTGCCAGCAGCTTAGCCCAGTTTGAAGCTTTCTTT
TRBV20-1	TRBJ2-7	-	-	CSAPAGWGSYEQYF	TGCAGTGCTCCCGCCGGGTGGGGGTCCTACGAGCAGTACTTC
TRBV20-1	TRBJ2-5	-	few	CSAPRPGSRETQYF	TGCAGTGCCCCGAGGCCTGGGAGCAGGGAGACCCAGTACTTC
TRBV7-2	TRBJ2-5	-	few	CASSLRSLRNEQYF	TGTGCCAGCAGCTTACGATCCCTGCGCAATGAGCAGTACTTC
TRBV5-1	TRBJ1-5	-	-	CASPHTWKVSNQPQHF	TGCGCCAGTCCCCACACTTGGAAAGTGAGCAATCAGCCCCAGCATTTT
TRBV20-1	TRBJ2-3	-	-	CSAGDRKHTDTQYF	TGCAGTGCTGGAGATCGCAAGCACACAGATACGCAGTATTTT
TRBV9	TRBJ1-2	-	few	CASTLEGDYGYTF	TGTGCCAGCACCCTGGAGGGGGACTATGGCTACACCTTC
TRBV2	TRBJ2-1	-	-	CASSASRGPGYNEQFF	TGTGCCAGCAGTGCGTCGCGAGGGCCCGGGTACAATGAGCAGTTCTTC
TRBV20-1	TRBJ2-4	-	-	CSAEGVAKNIQYF	TGCAGTGCTGAGGGGGTGGCCAAAAACATTCAGTACTTC
TRBV5-5	TRBJ2-5	-	-	CASSHLAGETQYF	TGTGCCAGCAGCCATCTGGCAGGCGAGACCCAGTACTTC
TRBV10-3	TRBJ2-7	-	few	CAISGGGTGDQLYEQYF	TGTGCCATCAGTGGCGGGGGGACAGGCGATCAACTCTACGAGCAGTACTTC
TRBV10-3	TRBJ2-2	TRBD1	-	CAISDQGVNTGELFF	TGTGCCATCAGTGATCAGGGGGTGAACACCGGGGAGCTGTTTTTT
TRBV3-1	TRBJ2-5	-	few	CASSQAGVFQETQYF	TGTGCCAGCAGCCAAGCGGGGGTCTTCCAAGAGACCCAGTACTTC
TRBV24-1	TRBJ2-1	TRBD2	few	CATSDSGLSEEQFF	TGTGCCACCAGTGATTCGGGACTATCGGAGGAGCAGTTCTTC
TRBV7-6	TRBJ1-5	-	-	CASSLVSGTGHQPQHF	TGTGCCAGCAGCTTAGTGTCAGGGACGGGGCATCAGCCCCAGCATTTT
TRBV20-1	TRBJ1-5	TRBD1	-	CSAGGAGGISNQPQHF	TGCAGTGCTGGGGGGGCAGGGGGGATCAGCAATCAGCCCCAGCATTTT
TRBV6-6	TRBJ1-4	-	-	CASSYSTGTPNEKLFF	TGTGCCAGCAGTTACTCGACGGGGACACCTAATGAAAAACTGTTTTTT
TRBV28	TRBJ1-5	-	-	CASSFTVDQPQHF	TGTGCCAGCAGTTTCACGGTCGATCAGCCCCAGCATTTT
TRBV5-1	TRBJ2-1	-	few	CASARGNQLDEQFF	TGCGCCAGCGCAAGGGGAAACCAGTTAGATGAGCAGTTCTTC
TRBV20-1	TRBJ2-1	TRBD2	many	CSALSGTSGYNEQFF	TGCAGTGCTCTTTCCGGGACTAGCGGGTACAATGAGCAGTTCTTC